This T cell receptor (beta chain) originates from a study of vaccination effects on CD4 cells after COVID-19. The culture ran for about 10 days, and then CD4+ T cells were isolated. As for this clone: The antigen remains unidentified.

Clones were read by immunoSEQ multiplex PCR, and TCRdb kept only the in-frame ones, dropping some. In the table there are 35,000 to 40,000 clones, 65% to 80% of which are singletons. The specimen was CD4+ T cells from PBMCs cultured without peptide, collected before COVID-19 vaccination. The clonotype originates from a human donor who received a COVID-19 vaccine.

CDR3 residues: CASRGLAVYTGELFF. In DNA, the CDR3 is TGTGCCAGCAGAGGACTAGCGGTCTACACCGGGGAGCTGTTTTTT. This chain connects TRBV2 to TRBJ2-2, with 10 bases identical to TRBD2. The CDR3 totals 15 residues. Germline V gene data show CDR1 as SNHLY and CDR2 as FYNNEI. J gave up 3 bases and V 6 bases, and 4 bases lay outside the gene matches.